The clone carrying this TCR beta chain was recorded at least ten times. Source material was 2 million unsorted PBMCs, stored at -80 °C in RNAlater. This sample was included in a study of neurological immune-mediated disorders. CDR3 length: 15 amino acids. CDR1 is SGHAT and CDR2 is FQNNGV in the germline V gene. The germline V and J ends were trimmed by 2 bases and 8 bases, with 18 bases remaining between them. The making of cDNA relied on 5'RACE with 10-nucleotide random UMIs. TCRdb redid the calling of the 5' RACE reads with MiXCR, one entry per CDR3 protein. The table includes 35,000 to 50,000 distinct CDR3 sequences, more than 2% detected once.

The J gene is TRBJ1-2, the V gene TRBV11-2; possible D gene TRBD1, 5 bases. This clonotype originated in a middle-aged man with multiple sclerosis. The source material was PBMCs. In DNA, the CDR3 is TGTGCCAGCAGCTTAATAACGGGGCAGGGTGGAGGCTACACCTTC. Translated: CASSLITGQGGGYTF.